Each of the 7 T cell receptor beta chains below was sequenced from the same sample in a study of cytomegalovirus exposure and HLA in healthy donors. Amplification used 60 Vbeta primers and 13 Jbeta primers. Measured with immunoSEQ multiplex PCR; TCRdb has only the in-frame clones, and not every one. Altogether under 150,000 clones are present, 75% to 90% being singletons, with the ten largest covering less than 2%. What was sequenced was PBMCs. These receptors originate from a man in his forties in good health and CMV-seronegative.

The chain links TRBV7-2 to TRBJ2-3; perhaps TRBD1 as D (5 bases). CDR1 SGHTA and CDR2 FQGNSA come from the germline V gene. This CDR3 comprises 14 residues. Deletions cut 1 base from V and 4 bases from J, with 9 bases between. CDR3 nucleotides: TGTGCCAGCAGCTTAGACAGGCCGCCAGATACGCAGTATTTT. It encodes CASSLDRPPDTQYF.

The CDR3 nucleotides read TGCGCCAGCAGCCCCTTAGGTAGGAGTCTGAACACTGAAGCTTTCTTT. Protein sequence: CASSPLGRSLNTEAFF. This chain links TRBV4-1 with TRBJ1-1, with D uncertain. The CDR3 has 16 amino acids. Germline V gives CDR1 MGHRA, CDR2 YSYEKL. With 4 bases removed from V and 0 bases from J, the gap between germline ends came to 15 bases.

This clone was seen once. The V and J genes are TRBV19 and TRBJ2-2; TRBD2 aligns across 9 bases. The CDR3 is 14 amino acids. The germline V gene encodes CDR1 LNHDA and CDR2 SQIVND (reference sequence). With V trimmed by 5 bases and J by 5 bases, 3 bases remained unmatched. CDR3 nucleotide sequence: TGTGCCAGTAGTCGGCTAGCGGGAACCGGGGAGCTGTTTTTT. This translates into CASSRLAGTGELFF.

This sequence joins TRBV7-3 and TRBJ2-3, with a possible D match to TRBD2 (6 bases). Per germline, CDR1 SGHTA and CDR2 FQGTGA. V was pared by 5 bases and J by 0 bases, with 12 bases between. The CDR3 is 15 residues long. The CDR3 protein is CASSLLATSTDTQYF. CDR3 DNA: TGTGCCAGCAGCCTGCTAGCGACTAGCACAGATACGCAGTATTTT.

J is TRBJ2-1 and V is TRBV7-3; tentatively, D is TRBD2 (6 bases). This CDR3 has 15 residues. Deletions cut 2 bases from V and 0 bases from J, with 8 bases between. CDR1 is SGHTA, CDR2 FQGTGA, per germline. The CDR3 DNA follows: TGTGCCAGCAGCTTATGGGGGGACTCCTACAATGAGCAGTTCTTC. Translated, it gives CASSLWGDSYNEQFF.

The CDR3 bases are TGTGCCAGCGGGAGTGGGGTATTGAGCAATCAGCCCCAGCATTTT. Its translation: CASGSGVLSNQPQHF. V is TRBV2 and J is TRBJ1-5; D is undetermined. With 8 bases removed from V and 1 base from J, the gap between germline ends came to 15 bases. From germline, CDR1 is SNHLY and CDR2 FYNNEI. The CDR3 sequence is 15 residues long.

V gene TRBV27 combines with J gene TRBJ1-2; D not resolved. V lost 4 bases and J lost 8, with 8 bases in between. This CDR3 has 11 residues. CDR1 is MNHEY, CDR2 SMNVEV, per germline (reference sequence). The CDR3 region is CASSSGSGYTF. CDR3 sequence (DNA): TGTGCCAGCAGTTCGGGGTCAGGCTACACCTTC.